The 29 T cell receptor beta chains below all came from one sample that was sequenced in a study of CD8+ T cells in alopecia areata. Treatment: oral pan-JAK inhibitor, 5-10 mg twice daily. It was cDNA, reverse transcribed from extracted RNA, that served as the sequencing template. Assay: immunoSEQ multiplex PCR; the TCRdb copy retains only in-frame clones and omits some. The sample carries some 190,000 clones, about 51% recorded once. The starting material was CD8+ T cells sorted from blood, obtained around week 54, from a patient treated with tofacitinib. These TCRs come from a human donor with alopecia areata.

The J gene is TRBJ2-7, the V gene TRBV5-1; TRBD1 matches 8 bases. Trimming cost V 2 bases and J 7 bases; bases outside gene matches: 8. Germline CDR1 SGHRS, CDR2 YFSETQ. The length of the CDR3 is 14 residues. CDR3 DNA sequence: TGCGCCAGCAGCTTCAGGGGGCCCTTTAATGAGCAGTACTTC. It codes for CASSFRGPFNEQYF.

This chain joins TRBV29-1 and TRBJ2-7; the D gene is possibly TRBD2 (5 bases). The CDR3 runs to 12 residues. Trimming shortened V by 3 bases and J by 4 bases, and 10 bases separated the two germline ends. Germline V CDR1 and CDR2: SQVTM, ANQGSEA. CDR3 loop: CSVDEGAYEQYF. The CDR3 coding sequence is TGCAGCGTTGACGAGGGCGCGTACGAGCAGTACTTC.

The V gene is TRBV2, the J gene TRBJ1-6; TRBD1 might be the D (5 bases). CDR1 SNHLY and CDR2 FYNNEI come from the germline V gene. This CDR3 contains 14 residues. The ends were cut back, 4 bases at V and 10 bases at J, with 14 bases in the middle. CDR3 sequence reads: CASSGDRADSPLHF. The CDR3 DNA is TGTGCCAGCAGTGGGGACCGAGCGGACTCACCCCTCCACTTT.

This clone turned up a few times. This chain connects TRBV11-2 to TRBJ2-1; 8 bases map to TRBD2. Trimming removed 3 bases from V and 5 bases from J; junction bases left unmatched: 9. The CDR3 loop spans 16 amino acids. Germline assignment: CDR1 SGHAT and CDR2 FQNNGV. The CDR3 is CASSLGAGAVDNEQFF. The DNA of the CDR3 is TGTGCCAGCAGCTTGGGAGCGGGGGCAGTGGACAATGAGCAGTTCTTC. The full variable domain, rest sourced from reference TRBV11-2 and TRBJ2-1, is EAGVAQSPRYKIIEKRQSVAFWCNPISGHATLYWYQQILGQGPKLLIQFQNNGVVDDSQLPKDRFSAERLKGVDSTLKIQPAKLEDSAVYLCASSLGAGAVDNEQFFGPGTRLTVL.

The gene calls are TRBV20-1 and TRBJ1-6; weak D call: TRBD1 (5 bases). Germline lookup yields CDR1 DFQATT and CDR2 SNEGSKA (reference sequence). The CDR3 has 10 residues. Here the CDR3 reads CSAGGSPLHF. The CDR3 coding sequence is TGCAGCGCCGGGGGATCACCCCTCCACTTT.

This clone was found a few times. The chain has TRBV5-1 and TRBJ2-1; D not certain. Germline-derived CDR1 and CDR2 are SGHRS and YFSETQ. V lost 4 bases, J lost 15 bases, and 17 bases lay in between. The CDR3 contains 12 residues. The CDR3 is CASSLDGSHRFF. CDR3 DNA: TGCGCCAGCAGCCTGGACGGATCCCATCGGTTCTTC.

V usage is TRBV4-2 and J usage is TRBJ1-2; D is uncertain. V lost 1 base to trimming and J lost 7 bases, with 13 bases between them. The germline V gene encodes CDR1 LGHNA and CDR2 YNFKEQ. The CDR3 has 14 amino acids. The CDR3 coding sequence is TGTGCCAGCAGCCAAGGATCCGGGGATGGTGGCTACACCTTC. Residues: CASSQGSGDGGYTF.

The CDR3 here is CASRGNRGLNEQYF. The CDR3 DNA sequence: TGCGCCAGCAGGGGAAACAGGGGGCTAAACGAGCAGTACTTC. V is TRBV23-1 and J is TRBJ2-7; 9 nucleotides line up with TRBD1. TRBV23-1 is known as an ORF, though its function is uncertain. The CDR3 runs 14 residues. The ends lost 6 bases at V and 5 bases at J; junction bases unmatched: 8.

This chain connects TRBV7-9 to TRBJ2-2; D uncertain. The ends were cut back, 5 bases at V and 3 bases at J, with 7 bases in the middle. The CDR3 has 13 amino acids. Per germline, CDR1 SEHNR and CDR2 FQNEAQ (reference sequence). The CDR3 here is CASSRPYTGELFF. CDR3 nucleotide sequence: TGTGCCAGCAGCAGACCGTACACCGGGGAGCTGTTTTTT. Full variable domain (missing parts from reference TRBV7-9 and TRBJ2-2): DTGVSQNPRHKITKRGQNVTFRCDPISEHNRLYWYRQTLGQGPEFLTYFQNEAQLEKSRLLSDRFSAERPKGSFSTLEIQRTEQGDSAMYLCASSRPYTGELFFGEGSRLTVL.

CDR3 residues: CASSPRGDTQYF. The CDR3 DNA reads TGTGCCAGCAGTCCCCGCGGTGATACGCAGTATTTT. The chain joins TRBV13 to TRBJ2-3; D unresolved. Germline V gene lookup returns CDR1 PRHDT and CDR2 FYEKMQ (reference sequence). V shed 6 bases and J shed 6 bases, with 10 bases lying between them. This CDR3 contains 12 residues.

The chain combines TRBV27 with TRBJ1-1; possible D gene TRBD1, 5 bases. V was cut by 3 bases and J by 6 bases, with 14 bases left in between. CDR3 size: 14 residues. CDR1 and CDR2 (germline): MNHEY, SMNVEV (reference sequence). The CDR3 DNA sequence: TGTGCCAGCAGTTTTAACGGGGGTAGAGCTGAAGCTTTCTTT. This sequence encodes CASSFNGGRAEAFF.

DNA for the CDR3: TGCGCCAGCAGCCAAGTTGTATCCAGGGGCCCGAACACTGAAGCTTTCTTT. It encodes CASSQVVSRGPNTEAFF. This chain uses TRBV4-1 with TRBJ1-1; a weak D match, TRBD1 (6 bases). Between the trimmed V and J ends, which lost 1 base and 1 base, there was a span of 16 bases. Germline V gene lookup returns CDR1 MGHRA and CDR2 YSYEKL. The CDR3 is 17 residues long.

This clone occurred once. V gene TRBV30 combines with J gene TRBJ1-2, with no clear D. Germline CDR1 GTSNPN, CDR2 SVGIG (reference sequence). Trimming pared 0 bases from V and 3 bases from J, leaving 14 bases between. This CDR3 spans 15 amino acids. The CDR3 bases are TGTGCCTGGAGTGTTAAAACCCCGAGGGACTATGGCTACACCTTC. This encodes CAWSVKTPRDYGYTF. The full variable domain, in which reference TRBV30 and TRBJ1-2 provide the parts outside the CDR3, is SQTIHQWPATLVQPVGSPLSLECTVEGTSNPNLYWYRQAAGRGLQLLFYSVGIGQISSEVPQNLSASRPQDRQFILSSKKLLLSDSGFYLCAWSVKTPRDYGYTFGSGTRLTVV.

This clone has just a few counts. The chain recombines TRBV5-1 with TRBJ2-1; 11 nucleotides agree with TRBD2. Germline V gene data show CDR1 as SGHRS and CDR2 as YFSETQ. The CDR3 totals 13 residues. After removal of 4 bases from V and 14 bases from J, the junction contained 8 bases not matched to a gene. CDR3 residues: CASSTRTSGSEFF. The CDR3 DNA is TGCGCCAGCAGCACGCGGACTAGCGGGTCTGAGTTCTTC.

The chain couples TRBV4-2 to TRBJ2-2; D assignment may be TRBD1 or TRBD2 (6 bases each). Per the germline V gene, CDR1 is LGHNA and CDR2 is YNFKEQ. V was shortened by 0 bases and J by 2 bases, with 13 bases between the two germline ends. CDR3 length: 17 amino acids. Written as DNA, the CDR3 is TGTGCCAGCAGCCAAGATAGGGGGGTCGAAAACACCGGGGAGCTGTTTTTT. This sequence encodes CASSQDRGVENTGELFF.

This chain connects TRBV27 to TRBJ2-5; TRBD2 agrees at 8 bases. CDR3 length equals 14 residues. CDR1 and CDR2 from the germline V gene are MNHEY and SMNVEV (reference sequence). Trimming at V came to 4 bases and at J to 4 bases, leaving 5 bases not matched to a gene. CDR3 region: CASSYSGGTETQYF. CDR3 nucleotides: TGTGCCAGCAGTTACTCGGGGGGGACAGAGACCCAGTACTTC.

This clone was detected only a few times. The chain carries TRBV2 and TRBJ2-3; 8 bases line up with TRBD2. The ends lost 3 bases at V and 0 bases at J; junction bases unmatched: 11. CDR1 is SNHLY and CDR2 is FYNNEI in the germline V gene. The CDR3 runs to 18 residues. The CDR3 nucleotides read TGTGCCAGCAGTGAGACTCGCGGGGGGCCCTCTAGCACAGATACGCAGTATTTT. It yields the protein CASSETRGGPSSTDTQYF. Variable domain in full (rest from reference TRBV2 and TRBJ2-3): EPEVTQTPSHQVTQMGQEVILRCVPISNHLYFYWYRQILGQKVEFLVSFYNNEISEKSEIFDDQFSVERPDGSNFTLKIRSTKLEDSAMYFCASSETRGGPSSTDTQYFGPGTRLTVL.

A few counts support this clone. V usage is TRBV29-1 and J usage is TRBJ1-1; D unclear. The germline V gene encodes CDR1 SQVTM and CDR2 ANQGSEA. The ends were cut back, 3 bases at V and 0 bases at J, with 5 bases in the middle. The CDR3 contains 12 residues. CDR3 sequence (DNA): TGCAGCGTTGATGATGTGAACACTGAAGCTTTCTTT. It specifies CSVDDVNTEAFF.

The gene calls are TRBV30 and TRBJ2-5; unclear D gene. Germline V gene sequence: CDR1 GTSNPN, CDR2 SVGIG (reference sequence). V lost 2 bases, J lost 4 bases, and 17 bases lay in between. The length of the CDR3 is 15 residues. Written as DNA, the CDR3 is TGTGCCTGGAGTCCCCCCGAGCTCGTCCCAGAGACCCAGTACTTC. Translated, it gives CAWSPPELVPETQYF.

This sequence joins TRBV7-9 and TRBJ1-3; 7 nucleotides line up with TRBD1. Germline V gives CDR1 SEHNR, CDR2 FQNEAQ (reference sequence). The CDR3 runs to 12 residues. The V segment lost 6 bases and the J segment 4 bases; nucleotides outside the gene matches: 0. CDR3 sequence reads: CASRGQGNTIYF. CDR3 in DNA: TGTGCCAGCAGGGGACAGGGAAACACCATATATTTT.

There are a few counts of this clone. V is TRBV2 and J is TRBJ2-5; TRBD1 agrees at 10 bases. Germline trimming cut 9 bases from V and 7 bases from J; bases unmatched to any gene: 5. The CDR3 sequence is 12 residues long. Germline CDR1 reads SNHLY; CDR2 reads FYNNEI. The CDR3 DNA is TGTGCCAGTAGCAGGACAGGGGGGACCCAGTACTTC. The encoded protein is CASSRTGGTQYF.

This clone was observed a handful of times. The DNA of the CDR3 is TGCGCCAGCAGCAGAGGCCGGGTGGCTAATGAAAAACTGTTTTTT. Translation: CASSRGRVANEKLFF. This chain connects TRBV4-1 to TRBJ1-4; D not certain. Germline CDR1 MGHRA, CDR2 YSYEKL. This CDR3 is built from 15 residues. Trimming removed 5 bases from V and 3 bases from J, with 13 bases in between.

The V call is TRBV2, the J call TRBJ1-2, with a possible D match to TRBD1 (6 bases). V gave up 4 bases and J gave up 4 bases, with 13 bases separating them. The CDR3 is 14 amino acids. The germline V gene has CDR1 SNHLY and CDR2 FYNNEI. The chain's CDR3 is CASSGLSGAYGYTF. The CDR3 DNA follows: TGTGCCAGCAGTGGTCTCTCAGGGGCCTATGGCTACACCTTC.

This clone was detected only once. The chain is built from TRBV6-6 and TRBJ1-1; unclear D gene. The ends were cut back, 5 bases at V and 0 bases at J, with 7 bases in the middle. Germline CDR1 reads MNHNY; CDR2 reads SVGAGI (reference sequence). CDR3 size: 13 residues. CDR3 loop: CASSPQVNTEAFF. The CDR3 nucleotides read TGTGCCAGCAGTCCCCAAGTGAACACTGAAGCTTTCTTT.

The chain carries TRBV29-1 and TRBJ2-4; D is unresolved. Trimming shortened V by 3 bases and J by 0 bases, and 3 bases separated the two germline ends. This CDR3 has 12 amino acids. CDR1 and CDR2 from the germline V gene are SQVTM and ANQGSEA. The CDR3 sequence is CSVDVAKNIQYF. The CDR3 nucleotides are TGCAGCGTTGATGTAGCCAAAAACATTCAGTACTTC.

This clone was observed once. V usage is TRBV4-1 and J usage is TRBJ1-5, with D possibly being TRBD1 (5 bases). This CDR3 is built from 15 residues. V lost 4 bases to trimming and J lost 6 bases, with 16 bases between them. The germline V gene encodes CDR1 MGHRA and CDR2 YSYEKL. The CDR3 sequence: CASSPRDDPSQPQHF. CDR3 sequence (DNA): TGCGCCAGCAGCCCCCGGGACGACCCAAGTCAGCCCCAGCATTTT.

This chain links TRBV6-1 with TRBJ2-1, with 9 bases identical to TRBD1. Germline V gives CDR1 MNHNS, CDR2 SASEGT. The CDR3 runs 13 residues. V lost 9 bases and J lost 6; bases outside the gene matches: 6. The CDR3 coding sequence is TGTGCCAGTACCCCGGACAGGGGCAATGAGCAGTTCTTC. Translation gives CASTPDRGNEQFF.

The rearrangement joins TRBV10-3 to TRBJ2-3; 12 nucleotides align to TRBD2. Germline CDR1 and CDR2: ENHRY and SYGVKD. The CDR3 covers 14 residues. Germline trimming cut 10 bases from V and 2 bases from J; bases unmatched to any gene: 4. In DNA, the CDR3 is TGTGCCACCTGGACTAGCGGGGCCACAGATACGCAGTATTTT. Its translation: CATWTSGATDTQYF.

V usage is TRBV7-9 and J usage is TRBJ2-7; unclear D gene. V lost 5 bases and J 3 bases, leaving 8 bases between the germline ends. The CDR3 is 12 amino acids. CDR1 and CDR2 (germline): SEHNR, FQNEAQ (reference sequence). CDR3 sequence: CASSRTNYEQYF. CDR3 DNA sequence: TGTGCCAGCAGCAGAACAAACTACGAGCAGTACTTC. Together with reference TRBV7-9 and TRBJ2-7, the CDR3 gives the full variable domain: DTGVSQNPRHKITKRGQNVTFRCDPISEHNRLYWYRQTLGQGPEFLTYFQNEAQLEKSRLLSDRFSAERPKGSFSTLEIQRTEQGDSAMYLCASSRTNYEQYFGPGTRLTVT.